This entry concerns a single T cell receptor (beta chain). Those who participated ranged in age from roughly 18 to 90 years and resided in 20 to 30 US areas. Repertoires were generated with immunoSEQ multiplex PCR, while TCRdb's copy carries only in-frame clones and drops some. This table has more than 350,000 clones, over 75% appearing once. The data were obtained in a study of blood T cell repertoires in COVID-19. V was pared by 0 bases and J by 7 bases, with 13 bases between. CDR1 and CDR2 (germline): SGHDT, YYEEEE. The CDR3 extends over 14 amino acids. The chain recombines TRBV5-6 with TRBJ2-5; D may be TRBD1 (6 bases). Sample: PBMCs or T cells enriched from blood (not recorded which). The clonotype comes from a woman younger than 35 who had been exposed to COVID-19. The CDR3 nucleotides are TGTGCCAGCAGCTTGGACAGGGTGTTCGGGACCCAGTACTTC. It yields the protein CASSLDRVFGTQYF.